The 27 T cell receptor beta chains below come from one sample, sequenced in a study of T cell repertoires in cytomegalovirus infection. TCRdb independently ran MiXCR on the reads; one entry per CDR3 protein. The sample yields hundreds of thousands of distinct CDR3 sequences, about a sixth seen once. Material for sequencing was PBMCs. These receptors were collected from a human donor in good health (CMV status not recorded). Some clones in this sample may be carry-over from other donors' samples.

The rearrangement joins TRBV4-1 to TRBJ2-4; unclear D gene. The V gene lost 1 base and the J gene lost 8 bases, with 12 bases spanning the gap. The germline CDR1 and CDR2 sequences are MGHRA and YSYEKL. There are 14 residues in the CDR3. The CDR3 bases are TGCGCCAGCAGCCAAGGGGGAACACAGTACATTCAGTACTTC. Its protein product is CASSQGGTQYIQYF.

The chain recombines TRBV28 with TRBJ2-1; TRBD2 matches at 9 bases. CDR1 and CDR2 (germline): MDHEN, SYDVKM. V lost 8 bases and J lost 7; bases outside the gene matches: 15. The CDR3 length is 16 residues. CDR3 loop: CASARPGTSKGNEQFF. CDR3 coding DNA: TGTGCCAGCGCGAGACCGGGGACTAGCAAGGGAAATGAGCAGTTCTTC.

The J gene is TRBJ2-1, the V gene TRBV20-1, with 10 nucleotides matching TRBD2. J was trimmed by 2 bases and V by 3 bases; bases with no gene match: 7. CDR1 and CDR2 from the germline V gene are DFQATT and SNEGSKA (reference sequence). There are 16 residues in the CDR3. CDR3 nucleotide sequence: TGCAGTGCTAGCCCCGTGCTAGCGGGAGCCTACAATGAGCAGTTCTTC. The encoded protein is CSASPVLAGAYNEQFF.

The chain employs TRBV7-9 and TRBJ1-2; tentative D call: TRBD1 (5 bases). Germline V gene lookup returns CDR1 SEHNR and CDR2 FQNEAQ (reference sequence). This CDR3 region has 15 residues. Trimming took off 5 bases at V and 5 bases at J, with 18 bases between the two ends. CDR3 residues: CASSPRAGLIYGYTF. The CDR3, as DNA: TGTGCCAGCAGCCCCCGGGCAGGGCTCATATATGGCTACACCTTC.

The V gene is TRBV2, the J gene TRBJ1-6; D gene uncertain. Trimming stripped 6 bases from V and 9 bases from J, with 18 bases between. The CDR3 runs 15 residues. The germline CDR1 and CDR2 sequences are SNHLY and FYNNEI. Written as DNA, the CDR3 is TGTGCCAGCAGGGGAGGCCGCCAAGCAGGTTCACCCCTCCACTTT. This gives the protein CASRGGRQAGSPLHF.

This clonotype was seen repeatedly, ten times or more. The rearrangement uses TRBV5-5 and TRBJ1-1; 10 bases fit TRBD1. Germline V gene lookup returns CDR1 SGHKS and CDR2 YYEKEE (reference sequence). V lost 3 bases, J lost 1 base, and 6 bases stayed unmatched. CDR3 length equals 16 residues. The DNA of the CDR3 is TGTGCCAGCAGCTACGGACAGGGGGGGCGGAACACTGAAGCTTTCTTT. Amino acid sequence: CASSYGQGGRNTEAFF.

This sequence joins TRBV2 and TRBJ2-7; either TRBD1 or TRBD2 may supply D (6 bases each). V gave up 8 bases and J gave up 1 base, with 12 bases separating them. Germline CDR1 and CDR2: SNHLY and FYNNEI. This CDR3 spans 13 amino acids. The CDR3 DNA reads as TGTGCCAGCCTAGGCGGGACATCCTACGAGCAGTACTTC. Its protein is CASLGGTSYEQYF.

Written as DNA, the CDR3 is TGCAGTGCTAGAGAGGGAAAGACCCAGTACTTC. Its protein is CSAREGKTQYF. The chain joins TRBV20-1 to TRBJ2-5, with no clear D. The V and J ends lost 0 bases and 6 bases respectively, with 5 bases between them. This CDR3 comprises 11 residues. CDR1 is DFQATT and CDR2 is SNEGSKA in the germline V gene (reference sequence).

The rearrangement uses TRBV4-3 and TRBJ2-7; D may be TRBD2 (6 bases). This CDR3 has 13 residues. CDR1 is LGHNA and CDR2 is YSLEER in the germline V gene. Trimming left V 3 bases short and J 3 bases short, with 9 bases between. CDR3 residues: CASSQWRGYEQYF. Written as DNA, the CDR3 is TGCGCCAGCAGCCAGTGGCGGGGCTACGAGCAGTACTTC.

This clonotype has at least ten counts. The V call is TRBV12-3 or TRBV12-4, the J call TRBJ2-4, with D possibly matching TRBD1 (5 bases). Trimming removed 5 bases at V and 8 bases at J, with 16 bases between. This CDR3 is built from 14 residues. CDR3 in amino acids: CASSPRQRVDIQYF. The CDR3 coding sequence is TGTGCCAGCAGTCCGAGACAGAGAGTGGACATTCAGTACTTC.

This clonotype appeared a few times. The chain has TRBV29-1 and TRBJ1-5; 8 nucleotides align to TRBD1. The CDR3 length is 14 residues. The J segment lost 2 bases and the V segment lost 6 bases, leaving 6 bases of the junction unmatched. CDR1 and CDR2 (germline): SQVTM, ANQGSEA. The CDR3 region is CSVGDRGGNQPQHF. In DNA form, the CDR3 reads TGCAGCGTCGGTGACAGGGGAGGCAATCAGCCCCAGCATTTT. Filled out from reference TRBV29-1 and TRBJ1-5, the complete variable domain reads SAVISQKPSRDICQRGTSLTIQCQVDSQVTMMFWYRQQPGQSLTLIATANQGSEATYESGFVIDKFPISRPNLTFSTLTVSNMSPEDSSIYLCSVGDRGGNQPQHFGDGTRLSIL.

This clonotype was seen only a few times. CDR3 region: CASSQDMVVGEAFF. CDR3 DNA: TGCGCCAGCAGCCAAGATATGGTTGTGGGTGAAGCTTTCTTT. V usage is TRBV4-1 and J usage is TRBJ1-1; the D is unclear. V dropped 0 bases and J dropped 7 bases, with 12 bases sitting between them. Germline CDR1 reads MGHRA; CDR2 reads YSYEKL. The CDR3 contains 14 residues.

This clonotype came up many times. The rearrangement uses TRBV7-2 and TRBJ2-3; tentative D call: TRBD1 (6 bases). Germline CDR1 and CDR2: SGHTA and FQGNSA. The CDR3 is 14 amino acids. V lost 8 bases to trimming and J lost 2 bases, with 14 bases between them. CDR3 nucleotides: TGTGCCAGCCCCCCCTGGGGGCCCACAGATACGCAGTATTTT. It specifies CASPPWGPTDTQYF. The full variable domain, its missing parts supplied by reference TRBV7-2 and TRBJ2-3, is GAGVSQSPSNKVTEKGKDVELRCDPISGHTALYWYRQSLGQGLEFLIYFQGNSAPDKSGLPSDRFSAERTGGSVSTLTIQRTQQEDSAVYLCASPPWGPTDTQYFGPGTRLTVL.

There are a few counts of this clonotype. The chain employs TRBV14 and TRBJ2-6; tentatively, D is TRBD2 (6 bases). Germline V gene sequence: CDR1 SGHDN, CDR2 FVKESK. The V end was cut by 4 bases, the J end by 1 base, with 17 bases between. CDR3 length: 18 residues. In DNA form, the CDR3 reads TGTGCCAGCAGCCGGTACGGGGGAACCCCTTCTGGGGCCAACGTCCTGACTTTC. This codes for CASSRYGGTPSGANVLTF.

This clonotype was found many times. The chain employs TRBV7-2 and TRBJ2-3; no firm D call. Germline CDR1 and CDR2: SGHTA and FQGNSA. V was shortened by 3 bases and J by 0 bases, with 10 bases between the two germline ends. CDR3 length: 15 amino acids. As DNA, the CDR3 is TGTGCCAGCAGCTTGACCATACTTAGCACAGATACGCAGTATTTT. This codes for CASSLTILSTDTQYF.

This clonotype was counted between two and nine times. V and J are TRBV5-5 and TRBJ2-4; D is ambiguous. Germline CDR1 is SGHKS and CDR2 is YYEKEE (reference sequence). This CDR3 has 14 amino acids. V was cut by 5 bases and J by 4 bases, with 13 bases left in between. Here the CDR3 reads CASRVDPSKNIQYF. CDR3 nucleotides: TGTGCCAGCAGAGTTGACCCCTCGAAAAACATTCAGTACTTC.

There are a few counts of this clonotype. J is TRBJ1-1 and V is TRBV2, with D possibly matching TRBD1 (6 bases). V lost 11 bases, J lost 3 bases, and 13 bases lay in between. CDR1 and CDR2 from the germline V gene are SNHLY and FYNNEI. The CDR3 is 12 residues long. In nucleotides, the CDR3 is TGTGCCGCTCAGGGGTTATACACTGAAGCTTTCTTT. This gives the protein CAAQGLYTEAFF. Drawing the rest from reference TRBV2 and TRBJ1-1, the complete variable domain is EPEVTQTPSHQVTQMGQEVILRCVPISNHLYFYWYRQILGQKVEFLVSFYNNEISEKSEIFDDQFSVERPDGSNFTLKIRSTKLEDSAMYFCAAQGLYTEAFFGQGTRLTVV.

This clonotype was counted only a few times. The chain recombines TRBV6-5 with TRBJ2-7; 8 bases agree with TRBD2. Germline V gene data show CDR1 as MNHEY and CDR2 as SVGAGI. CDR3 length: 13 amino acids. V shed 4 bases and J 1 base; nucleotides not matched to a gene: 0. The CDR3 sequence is CASSSGGSYEQYF. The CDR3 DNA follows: TGTGCCAGCAGTTCGGGAGGGTCCTACGAGCAGTACTTC.

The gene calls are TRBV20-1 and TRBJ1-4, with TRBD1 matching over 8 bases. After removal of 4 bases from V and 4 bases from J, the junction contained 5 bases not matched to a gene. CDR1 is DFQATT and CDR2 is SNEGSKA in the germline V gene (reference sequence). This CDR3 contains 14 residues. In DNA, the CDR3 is TGCAGTGCTATCCACAGGGGGGATAATGAAAAACTGTTTTTT. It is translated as CSAIHRGDNEKLFF.

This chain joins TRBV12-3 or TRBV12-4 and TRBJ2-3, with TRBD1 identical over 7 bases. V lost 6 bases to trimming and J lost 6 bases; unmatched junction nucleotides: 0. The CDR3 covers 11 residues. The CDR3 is CASRQGDTQYF. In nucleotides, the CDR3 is TGTGCCAGCAGACAGGGGGATACGCAGTATTTT.

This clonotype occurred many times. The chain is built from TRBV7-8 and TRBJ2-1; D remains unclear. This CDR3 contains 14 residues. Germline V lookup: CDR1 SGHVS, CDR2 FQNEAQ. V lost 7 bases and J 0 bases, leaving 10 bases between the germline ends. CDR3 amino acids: CASTVESSYNEQFF. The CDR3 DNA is TGTGCCAGCACTGTGGAGAGCTCCTACAATGAGCAGTTCTTC.

The DNA for the CDR3 is TGTGCCAGCAGCTTAGGAGGACTAGCGGAGACCTACGAGCAGTACTTC. Translated, it gives CASSLGGLAETYEQYF. The V and J genes are TRBV7-2 and TRBJ2-7; 10 nucleotides line up with TRBD2. CDR1 is SGHTA, CDR2 FQGNSA, per germline. J was trimmed by 2 bases and V by 1 base; bases with no gene match: 5. The CDR3 loop spans 16 amino acids.

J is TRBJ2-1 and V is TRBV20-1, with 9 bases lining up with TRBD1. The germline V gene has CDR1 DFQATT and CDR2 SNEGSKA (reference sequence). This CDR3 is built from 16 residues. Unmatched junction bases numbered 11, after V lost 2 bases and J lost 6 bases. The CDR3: CSARMSLGTGFNEQFF. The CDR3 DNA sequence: TGCAGTGCTAGAATGTCTTTGGGGACAGGGTTCAATGAGCAGTTCTTC.

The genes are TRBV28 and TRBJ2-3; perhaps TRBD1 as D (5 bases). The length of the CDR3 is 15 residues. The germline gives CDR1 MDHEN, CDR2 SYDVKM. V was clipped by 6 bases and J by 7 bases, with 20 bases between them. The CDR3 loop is CASSQWGTRYYTQYF. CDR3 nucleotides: TGTGCCAGCAGCCAGTGGGGCACTCGGTATTATACGCAGTATTTT.

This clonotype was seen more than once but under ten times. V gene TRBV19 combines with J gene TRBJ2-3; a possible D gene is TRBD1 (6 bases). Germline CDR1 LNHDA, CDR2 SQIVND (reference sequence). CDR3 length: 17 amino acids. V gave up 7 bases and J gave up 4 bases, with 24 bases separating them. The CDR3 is CASTKRGHPIFPDTQYF. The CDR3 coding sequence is TGTGCCAGTACTAAAAGGGGACACCCCATATTCCCAGATACGCAGTATTTT.

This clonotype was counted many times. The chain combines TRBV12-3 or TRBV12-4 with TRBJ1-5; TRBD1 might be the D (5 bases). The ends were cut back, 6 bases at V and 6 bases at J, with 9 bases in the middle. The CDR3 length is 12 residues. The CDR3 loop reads CASRPDSQPQHF. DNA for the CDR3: TGTGCCAGCAGACCCGACAGTCAGCCCCAGCATTTT.

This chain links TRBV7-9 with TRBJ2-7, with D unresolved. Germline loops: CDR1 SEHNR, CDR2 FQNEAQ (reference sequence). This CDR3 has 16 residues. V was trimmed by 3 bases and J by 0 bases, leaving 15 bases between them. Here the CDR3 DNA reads TGTGCCAGCAGCTTGGCGCTCTTGGGTAGCTCCTACGAGCAGTACTTC. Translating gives CASSLALLGSSYEQYF.